Listed below are T cell receptor beta chains from one sample, sequenced in a study of PD-1 blockade in classical Hodgkin lymphoma. Sequencing used immunoSEQ multiplex PCR; TCRdb keeps in-frame clones, though not all of them. The sample consists of over 90,000 clones, 75% to 90% of them appearing once. The specimen was peripheral blood mononuclear cells (PBMCs), collected before the second cycle of nivolumab. These receptor sequences come from a human donor with classical Hodgkin lymphoma. Both conserved end residues are part of each CDR3. A D gene is named only where the DNA matches it firmly. A row's size may be missing; if present it is once, few, many or a size class.

D,V,size,J,DNA,CDR3
TRBD2,TRBV9,-,TRBJ2-2,TGTGCCAGCAGCGTAGACTCGGGGGGATATTACACCGGGGAGCTGTTTTTT,CASSVDSGGYYTGELFF
-,TRBV7-2,-,TRBJ2-7,TGTGCCAGCAGCTTTGACTTCTACGAGCAGTACTTC,CASSFDFYEQYF
TRBD1,TRBV2,once,TRBJ2-5,TGTGCCAGCCTCCCTGGGACAGCTCAAGAGACCCAGTACTTC,CASLPGTAQETQYF
TRBD1,TRBV5-6,-,TRBJ2-2,TGTGCCAGCAGCTTGTCGGGGACAGGGGGTACCGGGGAGCTGTTTTTT,CASSLSGTGGTGELFF
-,TRBV6-5,many,TRBJ2-1,TGTGCCAGCAGTCCCCTTACGGGAGCCTACAATGAGCAGTTCTTC,CASSPLTGAYNEQFF
TRBD1,TRBV7-9,once,TRBJ1-2,TGTGCCAGCAGCCCTTCCGGGCAGGGGGTCTTATATGGCTACACCTTC,CASSPSGQGVLYGYTF
-,TRBV5-1,-,TRBJ2-1,TGCGCCAGCAGACCCAGGGTAGGCGATAACAATGAGCAGTTCTTC,CASRPRVGDNNEQFF
-,TRBV28,once,TRBJ1-5,TGTGCCAGCAGTTTAGCAGGGAGCAATCAGCCCCAGCATTTT,CASSLAGSNQPQHF
-,TRBV11-2,-,TRBJ2-7,TGTGCCAGCAGCTCAAATGGGGGACAACAGATCTACGAGCAGTACTTC,CASSSNGGQQIYEQYF
-,TRBV5-6,-,TRBJ2-3,TGTGCCAGCAGCTCCGGGATGGGGCAGGCAGATACGCAGTATTTT,CASSSGMGQADTQYF
-,TRBV7-9,-,TRBJ1-1,TGTGCCAGCAGCTTGGCACAGATCATGAACACTGAAGCTTTCTTT,CASSLAQIMNTEAFF
TRBD1,TRBV28,-,TRBJ2-7,TGTGCCAGCGGCCTCGGACAGGGGATCTACGAGCAGTACTTC,CASGLGQGIYEQYF
TRBD2,TRBV27,-,TRBJ2-1,TGTGCCAGCAGTGTAGGGACTAGCGGTTACAATGAGCAGTTCTTC,CASSVGTSGYNEQFF
-,TRBV20-1,-,TRBJ1-2,TGCAGTGCTAGTGGAGGGCCTGGCTACACCTTC,CSASGGPGYTF
TRBD1,TRBV29-1,once,TRBJ2-7,TGCAGCGTTAACGGTCAGGGGGCCGACGAGCAGTACTTC,CSVNGQGADEQYF
TRBD2,TRBV18,-,TRBJ2-3,TGTGCCAGCTCAGTGGGCGGGAGTTTGGCAGATACGCAGTATTTT,CASSVGGSLADTQYF
TRBD1,TRBV18,-,TRBJ1-4,TGTGCCAGCTCCCCCGTGCCACAGGGGAACTCGGAAAAACTGTTTTTT,CASSPVPQGNSEKLFF
-,TRBV5-6,-,TRBJ2-2,TGTGCCAGCAGCTTCTCTTGGCTGGACACCGGGGAGCTGTTTTTT,CASSFSWLDTGELFF
-,TRBV6-1,-,TRBJ2-7,TGTGCCAGCAGGAAAGGTCCAGGGTATTACGAGCAGTACTTC,CASRKGPGYYEQYF
TRBD2,TRBV6-6,-,TRBJ2-7,TGTGCCAGCAGTTACGAGGGACTAGCGGATCACGAGCAGTACTTC,CASSYEGLADHEQYF
-,TRBV27,-,TRBJ2-1,TGTGCCAGCAGTTTACTAGCGATTAATGAGCAGTTCTTC,CASSLLAINEQFF
-,TRBV6-5,-,TRBJ2-1,TGTGCCAGCAGGGGGGGCCCCTACAATGAGCAGTTCTTC,CASRGGPYNEQFF
TRBD1,TRBV27,-,TRBJ2-7,TGTGCCAGCAGTTTAGAACCAGGGGGCAAAATGTACGAGCAGTACTTC,CASSLEPGGKMYEQYF
-,TRBV19,few,TRBJ2-7,TGTGCCAGTAGGCGCGACGGTTCCTACGAGCAGTACTTC,CASRRDGSYEQYF
-,TRBV25-1,-,TRBJ1-1,TGTGCCAGCACTCCGGGACACCTAACTTACACTGAAGCTTTCTTT,CASTPGHLTYTEAFF
-,TRBV5-1,-,TRBJ1-2,TGCGCCAGCAGCTTGGCGGGTTATGGCTACACCTTC,CASSLAGYGYTF
-,TRBV5-1,-,TRBJ1-4,TGCGCCAGCAGCTTGGGCAGAAGCCTAACTAATGAAAAACTGTTTTTT,CASSLGRSLTNEKLFF
-,TRBV7-8,-,TRBJ1-4,TGTGCCAGCAGCTTAGTAACGACAACTAATGAAAAACTGTTTTTT,CASSLVTTTNEKLFF
-,TRBV9,-,TRBJ2-6,TGTGCCAGCAGCGTAGGGGCGGACTCTGGGGCCAACGTCCTGACTTTC,CASSVGADSGANVLTF